The clone carrying this T cell receptor beta chain was counted between two and nine times. What it recognizes is unknown. The data derive from a study of T-cell reconstitution after alpha-beta-depleted transplantation in children. The CDR3 has 18 amino acids. Germline V CDR1 and CDR2: SGHDT, YYEEEE. V lost 0 bases, J lost 0 bases, and 17 bases lay in between. Unique molecular identifiers were incorporated into the prepared TCRbeta library. TCRdb independently ran MiXCR on the PCR reads; one entry per CDR3 protein. The table records roughly 490,000 distinct CDR3 sequences, 11% of them present only once. The study, taken as a whole, reports: A year had passed since transplant, and T-cell counts and diversity by then came mostly from newly produced T cells. Some patients owed their high day-60 TCRbeta diversity to surviving recipient T cells and thymic progenitors. The study reportedly traced alpha-beta T cells about two months after transplant to several hundred expanded graft clones.

The genes are TRBV5-6 and TRBJ2-3, with a weak D call TRBD2 (7 bases). The source was PBMCs, mostly from graft donor cells, collected 180 days after TCRalphabeta/CD19-depleted stem cell transplant. The source of this sequence is a female patient between 2 and 15 years old who had a stem cell transplant for aplastic anemia, so the T cells may come from the graft donor. The CDR3 bases are TGTGCCAGCAGCTTGGTAGGGGGGCTAGCGGTTAGCACAGATACGCAGTATTTT. Amino acid sequence: CASSLVGGLAVSTDTQYF.